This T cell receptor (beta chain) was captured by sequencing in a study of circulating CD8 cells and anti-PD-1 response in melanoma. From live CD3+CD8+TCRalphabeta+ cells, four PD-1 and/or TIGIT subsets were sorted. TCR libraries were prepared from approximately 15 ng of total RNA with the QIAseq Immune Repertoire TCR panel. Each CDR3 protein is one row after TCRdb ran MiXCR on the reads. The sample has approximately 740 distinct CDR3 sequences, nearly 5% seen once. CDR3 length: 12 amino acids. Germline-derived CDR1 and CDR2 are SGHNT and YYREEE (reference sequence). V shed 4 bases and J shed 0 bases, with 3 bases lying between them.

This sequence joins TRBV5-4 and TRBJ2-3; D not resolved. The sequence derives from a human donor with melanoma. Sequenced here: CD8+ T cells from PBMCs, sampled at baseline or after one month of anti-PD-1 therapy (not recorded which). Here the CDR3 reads CASSVSTDTQYF. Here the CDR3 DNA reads TGTGCCAGCAGCGTTAGCACAGATACGCAGTATTTT.